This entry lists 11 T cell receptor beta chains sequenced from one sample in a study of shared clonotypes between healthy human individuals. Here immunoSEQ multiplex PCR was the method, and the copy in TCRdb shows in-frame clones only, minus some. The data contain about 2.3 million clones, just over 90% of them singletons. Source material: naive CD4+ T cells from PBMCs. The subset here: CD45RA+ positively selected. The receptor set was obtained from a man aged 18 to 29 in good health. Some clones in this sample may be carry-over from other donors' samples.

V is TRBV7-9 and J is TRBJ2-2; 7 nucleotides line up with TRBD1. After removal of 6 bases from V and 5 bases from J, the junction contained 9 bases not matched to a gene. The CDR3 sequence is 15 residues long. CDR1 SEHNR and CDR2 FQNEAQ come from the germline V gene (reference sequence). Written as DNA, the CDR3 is TGTGCCAGCAGAAACGATCAGGGGGTGACCGGGGAGCTGTTTTTT. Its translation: CASRNDQGVTGELFF.

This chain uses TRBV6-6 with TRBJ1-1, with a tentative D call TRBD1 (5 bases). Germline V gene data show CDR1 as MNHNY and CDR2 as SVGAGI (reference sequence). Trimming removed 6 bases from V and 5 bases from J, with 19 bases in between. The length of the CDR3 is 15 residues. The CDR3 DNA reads TGTGCCAGCAGGACGGAACGTGGGGCAGGTACTGAAGCTTTCTTT. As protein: CASRTERGAGTEAFF.

CDR3 in amino acids: CASSISVGGGSNQPQHF. CDR3 bases: TGTGCCAGTAGTATCTCCGTGGGGGGTGGTAGCAATCAGCCCCAGCATTTT. This chain links TRBV19 with TRBJ1-5; D is perhaps TRBD1 (5 bases). Trimming removed 3 bases at V and 0 bases at J, with 15 bases between. The CDR3 is 17 amino acids. CDR1 is LNHDA, CDR2 SQIVND, per germline (reference sequence).

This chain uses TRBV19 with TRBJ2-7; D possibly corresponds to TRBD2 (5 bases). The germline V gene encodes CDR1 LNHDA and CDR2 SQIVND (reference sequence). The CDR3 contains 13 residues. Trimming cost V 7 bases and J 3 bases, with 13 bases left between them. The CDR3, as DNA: TGTGCCAGTAACGTACGAGGGAGCTACGAGCAGTACTTC. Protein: CASNVRGSYEQYF.

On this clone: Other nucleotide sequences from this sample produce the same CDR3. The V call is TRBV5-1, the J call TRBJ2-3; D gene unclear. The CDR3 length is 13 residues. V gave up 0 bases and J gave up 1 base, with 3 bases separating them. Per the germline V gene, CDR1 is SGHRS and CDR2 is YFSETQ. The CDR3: CASSLVGTDTQYF. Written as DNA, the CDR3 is TGCGCCAGCAGCTTGGTTGGCACAGATACGCAGTATTTT.

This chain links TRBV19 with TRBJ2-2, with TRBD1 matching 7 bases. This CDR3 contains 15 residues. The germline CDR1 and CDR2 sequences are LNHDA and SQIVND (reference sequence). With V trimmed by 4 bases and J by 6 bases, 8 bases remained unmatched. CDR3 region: CASSSPRQGAGELFF. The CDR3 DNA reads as TGTGCCAGTAGTAGCCCCCGACAGGGAGCCGGGGAGCTGTTTTTT.

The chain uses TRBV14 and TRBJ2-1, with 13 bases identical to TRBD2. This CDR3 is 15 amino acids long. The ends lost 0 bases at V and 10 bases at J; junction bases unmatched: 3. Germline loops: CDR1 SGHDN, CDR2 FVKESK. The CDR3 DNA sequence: TGTGCCAGCAGCCAAGATGGACTAGCGGGAGCAGAGCAGTTCTTC. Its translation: CASSQDGLAGAEQFF.

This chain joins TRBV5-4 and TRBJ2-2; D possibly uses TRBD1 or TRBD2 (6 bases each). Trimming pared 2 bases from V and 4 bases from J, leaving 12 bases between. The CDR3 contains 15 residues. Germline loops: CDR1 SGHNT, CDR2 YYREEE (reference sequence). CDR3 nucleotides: TGTGCCAGCAGCTTTGGGGGGCGGGTCACCGGGGAGCTGTTTTTT. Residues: CASSFGGRVTGELFF.

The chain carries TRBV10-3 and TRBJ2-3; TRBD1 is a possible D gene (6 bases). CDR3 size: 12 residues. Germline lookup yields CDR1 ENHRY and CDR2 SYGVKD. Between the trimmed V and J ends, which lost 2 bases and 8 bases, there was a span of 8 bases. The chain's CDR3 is CAISEGGFTQYF. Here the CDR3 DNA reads TGTGCCATCAGTGAGGGGGGCTTTACGCAGTATTTT.

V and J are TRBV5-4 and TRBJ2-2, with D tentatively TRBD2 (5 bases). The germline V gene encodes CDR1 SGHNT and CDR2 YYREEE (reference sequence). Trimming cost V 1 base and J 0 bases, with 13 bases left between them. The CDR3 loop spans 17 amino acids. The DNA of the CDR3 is TGTGCCAGCAGCTTGTCTCTCGGGAAGACGAACACCGGGGAGCTGTTTTTT. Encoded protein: CASSLSLGKTNTGELFF.

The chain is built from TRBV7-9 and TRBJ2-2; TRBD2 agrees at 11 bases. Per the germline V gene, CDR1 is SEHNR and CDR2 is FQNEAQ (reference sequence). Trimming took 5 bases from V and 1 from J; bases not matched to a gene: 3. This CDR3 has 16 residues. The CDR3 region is CASSPGLAGNTGELFF. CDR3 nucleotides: TGTGCCAGCAGCCCCGGACTAGCGGGGAACACCGGGGAGCTGTTTTTT.